The next 27 T cell receptor beta chains were all read from a single sample in a study of cytomegalovirus exposure and HLA in healthy donors. The PCR made use of 60 Vbeta and 13 Jbeta primers. Measured with immunoSEQ multiplex PCR; TCRdb has only the in-frame clones, and not every one. In the table there are about 76,000 clones, roughly 79% of which are singletons. The sample was PBMCs. All receptors derive from a woman in her thirties in good health and CMV-seronegative.

This chain joins TRBV12-1 and TRBJ2-1; TRBD2, the table's D call, lacks a check against the DNA. TRBV12-1 is shown as a pseudogene. The CDR3 is made up of 17 amino acids. CDR3 region: CASSFPLGREEDNEQFF. The CDR3, as DNA: TGTGCCAGCAGCTTCCCGCTAGGGCGGGAGGAGGACAATGAGCAGTTCTTC.

The V call is TRBV11-2, the J call TRBJ2-7; D might be TRBD2 (5 bases). With 4 bases removed from V and 4 bases from J, the gap between germline ends came to 11 bases. CDR3 length: 13 residues. CDR1 is SGHAT, CDR2 FQNNGV, per germline. The CDR3 nucleotides read TGTGCCAGCAGCTCCCTGGGGAGTTACGAGCAGTACTTC. It encodes CASSSLGSYEQYF.

In this sample, this clone turned up a few times. This chain connects TRBV19 to TRBJ2-1, with D hard to call. The length of the CDR3 is 14 residues. In germline, CDR1 is LNHDA, CDR2 SQIVND (reference sequence). Trimming stripped 6 bases from V and 8 bases from J, with 17 bases between. As DNA, the CDR3 is TGTGCCAGTAGCCCCCTCAGCATCAGCGATGAGCAGTTCTTC. Residues: CASSPLSISDEQFF.

In its sample, this clone was seen a few times. CDR3 protein: CASSPRTAPNTGELFF. CDR3 coding DNA: TGCGCCAGCAGCCCCCGGACAGCCCCGAACACCGGGGAGCTGTTTTTT. V usage is TRBV4-1 and J usage is TRBJ2-2, with D maybe TRBD1 (6 bases). The CDR3 has 16 residues. Germline loops: CDR1 MGHRA, CDR2 YSYEKL. Between the trimmed V and J ends, which lost 4 bases and 0 bases, there was a span of 12 bases.

This clone showed up just a few times. The CDR3 spells CASSPLDRGGVGYTF. As DNA, the CDR3 is TGTGCCAGCTCACCCTTGGACAGGGGAGGGGTTGGCTACACCTTC. The chain has TRBV18 and TRBJ1-2, with 9 bases identical to TRBD1. Germline lookup yields CDR1 KGHSH and CDR2 LQKENI. The CDR3 contains 15 residues. V was clipped by 3 bases and J by 7 bases; unmatched bases: 9.

This chain connects TRBV2 to TRBJ1-5; D remains ambiguous. The V gene lost 5 bases and the J gene lost 5 bases, with 13 bases spanning the gap. This CDR3 contains 14 residues. The germline V gene has CDR1 SNHLY and CDR2 FYNNEI. The CDR3 bases are TGTGCCAGCAGTAGGGAGGGCGGGGATCAGCCCCAGCATTTT. Its protein is CASSREGGDQPQHF.

This sequence joins TRBV5-5 and TRBJ1-5; no clear D. Germline V CDR1 and CDR2: SGHKS, YYEKEE (reference sequence). With 4 bases removed from V and 2 bases from J, the gap between germline ends came to 10 bases. The CDR3 length is 14 residues. In DNA form, the CDR3 reads TGTGCCAGCAGCCGGGGAGGAGGCAATCAGCCCCAGCATTTT. Amino acids: CASSRGGGNQPQHF.

With respect to this clone: Different DNA sequences within this sample yield the same CDR3. CDR3 loop: CASSLGGLNTEAFF. CDR3 nucleotide sequence: TGCGCCAGCAGCTTGGGAGGGTTGAACACTGAAGCTTTCTTT. The J gene is TRBJ1-1, the V gene TRBV5-1; D is uncertain. Germline CDR1 reads SGHRS; CDR2 reads YFSETQ. This CDR3 has 14 amino acids. The ends were cut back, 0 bases at V and 0 bases at J, with 6 bases in the middle.

V and J are TRBV2 and TRBJ2-1; possibly TRBD2 for D (6 bases). Germline loops: CDR1 SNHLY, CDR2 FYNNEI. V lost 7 bases to trimming and J lost 7 bases, with 20 bases between them. This CDR3 comprises 15 residues. For the CDR3, the DNA is TGTGCCAGCACCGAAAGCTACTCTGGGGGGAATGAGCAGTTCTTC. Translation gives CASTESYSGGNEQFF.

This chain uses TRBV18 with TRBJ2-1; weak D call: TRBD2 (5 bases). Germline assignment: CDR1 KGHSH and CDR2 LQKENI. The CDR3 runs to 14 residues. Trimming left V 3 bases short and J 4 bases short, with 10 bases between. In DNA form, the CDR3 reads TGTGCCAGCTCACCCACTCGGGAATACAATGAGCAGTTCTTC. Amino acid sequence: CASSPTREYNEQFF.

This rearrangement joins TRBV7-3 to TRBJ2-1; 7 bases fit TRBD2. Per the germline V gene, CDR1 is SGHTA and CDR2 is FQGTGA. Unmatched junction bases numbered 18, after V lost 0 bases and J lost 7 bases. CDR3 length: 19 residues. For the CDR3, the DNA is TGTGCCAGCAGCTTAACCGGTTCAACATGGACTAGTGCGACGAATGAGCAGTTCTTC. The encoded protein is CASSLTGSTWTSATNEQFF.

This chain joins TRBV9 and TRBJ2-1; 12 nucleotides align to TRBD2. This CDR3 contains 16 residues. Germline-derived CDR1 and CDR2 are SGDLS and YYNGEE. V shed 3 bases, J shed 4 bases, and the junction held 5 bases outside the gene matches. In DNA form, the CDR3 reads TGTGCCAGCAGCGGATCTAGCGGGAGGGATTACAATGAGCAGTTCTTC. Its protein is CASSGSSGRDYNEQFF.

This rearrangement joins TRBV5-8 to TRBJ2-1; 11 bases are a match to TRBD1. The CDR3 is 17 residues long. Germline-derived CDR1 and CDR2 are SGHTS and YDEGEE. Unmatched junction bases numbered 9, after V lost 3 bases and J lost 4 bases. As DNA, the CDR3 is TGTGCCAGCAGCTCCCCCGTGTGGGACAGGGGGTACAATGAGCAGTTCTTC. Protein sequence: CASSSPVWDRGYNEQFF.

This chain uses TRBV9 with TRBJ2-3; D perhaps matches TRBD2 (5 bases). CDR1 SGDLS and CDR2 YYNGEE come from the germline V gene. The CDR3 loop spans 16 amino acids. Trimming removed 2 bases from V and 1 base from J, with 14 bases in between. The CDR3 is CASSVSDPGGTDTQYF. The CDR3 bases are TGTGCCAGCAGCGTTAGCGACCCCGGGGGCACAGATACGCAGTATTTT.

The V gene is TRBV5-1, the J gene TRBJ2-5; D is undetermined. The germline V gene encodes CDR1 SGHRS and CDR2 YFSETQ. V lost 5 bases and J 1 base, leaving 6 bases between the germline ends. There are 12 residues in the CDR3. The CDR3 loop is CASSLSQETQYF. In nucleotides, the CDR3 is TGCGCCAGCAGTCTGAGCCAAGAGACCCAGTACTTC.

The chain recombines TRBV7-2 with TRBJ2-5; D is ambiguous. There are 16 residues in the CDR3. Trimming took off 1 base at V and 5 bases at J, with 17 bases between the two ends. Germline V gene sequence: CDR1 SGHTA, CDR2 FQGNSA. CDR3 loop: CASSLGIDSSWETQYF. The CDR3 DNA sequence: TGTGCCAGCAGCTTAGGAATCGACTCTAGTTGGGAGACCCAGTACTTC.

J is TRBJ2-1 and V is TRBV10-1; the D gene is possibly TRBD2 (6 bases). Germline V gene lookup returns CDR1 WNHNN and CDR2 SYGVQD (reference sequence). Trimming cost V 6 bases and J 7 bases, with 10 bases left between them. The CDR3 extends over 12 amino acids. The CDR3 reads CASRSGGNEQFF. In DNA form, the CDR3 reads TGCGCCAGCAGATCTGGAGGGAATGAGCAGTTCTTC.

DNA of the CDR3: TGTGCCAGCTCACCACCCTTGGTTTTAAGAAAGGGACACCGCGTTGCCGAGCAGTACTTC. This encodes CASSPPLVLRKGHRVAEQYF. V is TRBV18 and J is TRBJ2-7; D is perhaps TRBD1 (6 bases). The V gene's germline CDR1 is KGHSH and CDR2 LQKENI. V gave up 0 bases and J gave up 6 bases, with 30 bases separating them. The CDR3 has 20 residues. The whole variable domain, filled in from reference TRBV18 and TRBJ2-7, reads NAGVMQNPRHLVRRRGQEARLRCSPMKGHSHVYWYRQLPEEGLKFMVYLQKENIIDESGMPKERFSAEFPKEGPSILRIQQVVRGDSAAYFCASSPPLVLRKGHRVAEQYFGPGTRLTVT.

The gene calls are TRBV9 and TRBJ2-1, with TRBD2 matching 9 bases. J was trimmed by 3 bases and V by 0 bases; bases with no gene match: 1. The CDR3 is 15 amino acids. CDR1 is SGDLS, CDR2 YYNGEE, per germline. In DNA form, the CDR3 reads TGTGCCAGCAGCGTAGAACTAGCGGGCTACAATGAGCAGTTCTTC. Protein product: CASSVELAGYNEQFF.

The V gene is TRBV30, the J gene TRBJ1-2; unclear D gene. The V gene lost 4 bases and the J gene lost 4 bases, with 10 bases spanning the gap. CDR1 GTSNPN and CDR2 SVGIG come from the germline V gene (reference sequence). This CDR3 is built from 12 residues. CDR3 amino acids: CAWKVESYGYTF. DNA of the CDR3: TGTGCCTGGAAGGTGGAGAGCTATGGCTACACCTTC.

This clone was seen a few times. The CDR3 region has the DNA TGTGCCAGCGGCATGAGAGCGGGGGACTACAATGAGCAGTTCTTC. This gives the protein CASGMRAGDYNEQFF. The chain recombines TRBV11-2 with TRBJ2-1; 8 nucleotides match TRBD2. There are 15 residues in the CDR3. V was pared by 8 bases and J by 3 bases, with 9 bases of the junction left unmatched. Germline V gene data show CDR1 as SGHAT and CDR2 as FQNNGV.

The chain combines TRBV7-8 with TRBJ2-5; a weak D match, TRBD2 (5 bases). CDR1 is SGHVS, CDR2 FQNEAQ, per germline. V was shortened by 5 bases and J by 4 bases, with 17 bases between the two germline ends. This CDR3 contains 15 residues. CDR3 nucleotides: TGTGCCAGCAGCGGCGGGTCGTTGGGGAGAGAGACCCAGTACTTC. It specifies CASSGGSLGRETQYF. Full variable domain (remainder filled in from reference TRBV7-8 and TRBJ2-5): GAGVSQSPRYKVAKRGQDVALRCDPISGHVSLFWYQQALGQGPEFLTYFQNEAQLDKSGLPSDRFFAERPEGSVSTLKIQRTQQEDSAVYLCASSGGSLGRETQYFGPGTRLLVL.

The chain has TRBV9 and TRBJ2-7, with 8 bases identical to TRBD2. J was trimmed by 1 base and V by 2 bases; bases with no gene match: 5. Germline lookup yields CDR1 SGDLS and CDR2 YYNGEE. CDR3 length equals 15 residues. The chain's CDR3 is CASSVHSGTSYEQYF. As DNA, the CDR3 is TGTGCCAGCAGCGTCCATAGCGGGACTTCCTACGAGCAGTACTTC.

The chain recombines TRBV27 with TRBJ1-1; TRBD1 is a possible D gene (5 bases). Germline CDR1 reads MNHEY; CDR2 reads SMNVEV (reference sequence). The CDR3 totals 13 residues. With 5 bases removed from V and 4 bases from J, the gap between germline ends came to 11 bases. The CDR3 loop reads CASSRGFGTEAFF. The CDR3 DNA follows: TGTGCCAGCAGTCGGGGGTTTGGCACTGAAGCTTTCTTT.

The chain carries TRBV25-1 and TRBJ2-5; D remains ambiguous. Germline-derived CDR1 and CDR2 are MGHDK and SYGVNS. CDR3 length equals 14 residues. Between the trimmed V and J ends, which lost 6 bases and 5 bases, there was a span of 16 bases. The CDR3 DNA reads TGTGCCAGCAGATCAGACATCCCTGGGGAGACCCAGTACTTC. Protein sequence: CASRSDIPGETQYF.

This chain connects TRBV7-8 to TRBJ1-2; a weak D match, TRBD1 (5 bases). Germline V gives CDR1 SGHVS, CDR2 FQNEAQ. Trimming removed 1 base at V and 7 bases at J, with 13 bases between. This CDR3 contains 14 residues. CDR3 amino acids: CASSLVARAAGYTF. CDR3 sequence (DNA): TGTGCCAGCAGCTTAGTTGCCAGGGCCGCTGGCTACACCTTC.

The chain combines TRBV5-1 with TRBJ2-7, with D uncertain. The CDR3 contains 12 residues. V lost 3 bases and J 2 bases, leaving 6 bases between the germline ends. Germline assignment: CDR1 SGHRS and CDR2 YFSETQ. Here the CDR3 DNA reads TGCGCCAGCAGCTCCCCGGCCTACGAGCAGTACTTC. The encoded protein is CASSSPAYEQYF.